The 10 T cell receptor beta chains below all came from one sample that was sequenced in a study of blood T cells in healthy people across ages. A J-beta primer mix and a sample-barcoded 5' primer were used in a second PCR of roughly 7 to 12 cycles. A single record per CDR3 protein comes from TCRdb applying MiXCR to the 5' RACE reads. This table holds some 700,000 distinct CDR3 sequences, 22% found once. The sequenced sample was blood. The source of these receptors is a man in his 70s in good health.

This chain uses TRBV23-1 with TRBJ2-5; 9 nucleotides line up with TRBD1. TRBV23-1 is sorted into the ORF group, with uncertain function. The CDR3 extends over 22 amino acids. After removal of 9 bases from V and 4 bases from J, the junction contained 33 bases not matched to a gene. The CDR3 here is CASNPGTGLGLFRGFRRETQYF. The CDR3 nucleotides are TGCGCCAGTAACCCGGGGACAGGGTTGGGCTTATTTCGGGGATTTCGAAGAGAGACCCAGTACTTC.

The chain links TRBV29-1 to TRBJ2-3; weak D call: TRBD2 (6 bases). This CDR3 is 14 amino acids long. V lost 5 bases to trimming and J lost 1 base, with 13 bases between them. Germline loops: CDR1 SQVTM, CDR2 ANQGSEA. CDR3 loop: CSVLPIAGTDTQYF. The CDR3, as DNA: TGCAGCGTTCTACCGATAGCGGGCACAGATACGCAGTATTTT.

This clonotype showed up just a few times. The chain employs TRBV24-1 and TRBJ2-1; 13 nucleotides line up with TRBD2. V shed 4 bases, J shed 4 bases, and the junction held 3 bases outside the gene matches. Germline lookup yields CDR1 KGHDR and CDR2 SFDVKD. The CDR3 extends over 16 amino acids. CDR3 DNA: TGTGCCACCAGTGAGCTACTAGCGGGAGGGTACAATGAGCAGTTCTTC. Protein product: CATSELLAGGYNEQFF.

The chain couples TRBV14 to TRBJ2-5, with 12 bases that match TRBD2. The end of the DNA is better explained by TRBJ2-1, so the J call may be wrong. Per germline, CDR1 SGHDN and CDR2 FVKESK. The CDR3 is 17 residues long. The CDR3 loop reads CASSQVLAGGPKHEQFF. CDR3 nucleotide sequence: TGTGCCAGCAGCCAAGTACTAGCGGGAGGCCCCAAACATGAGCAGTTCTTC.

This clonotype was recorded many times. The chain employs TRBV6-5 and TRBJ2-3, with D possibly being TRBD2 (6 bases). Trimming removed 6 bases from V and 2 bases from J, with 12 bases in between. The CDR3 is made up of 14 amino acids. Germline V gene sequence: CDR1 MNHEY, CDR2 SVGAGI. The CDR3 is CASRSGTFTDTQYF. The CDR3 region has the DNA TGTGCCAGCAGGTCCGGGACTTTCACAGATACGCAGTATTTT.

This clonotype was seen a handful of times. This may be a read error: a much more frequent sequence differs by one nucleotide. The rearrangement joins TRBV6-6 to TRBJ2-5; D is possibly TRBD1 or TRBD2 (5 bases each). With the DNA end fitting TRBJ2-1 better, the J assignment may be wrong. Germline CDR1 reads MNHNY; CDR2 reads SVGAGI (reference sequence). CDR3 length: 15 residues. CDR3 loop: CASSHEGQGSNEQFF. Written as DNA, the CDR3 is TGTGCCAGCAGTCACGAGGGGCAGGGTAGCAATGAGCAGTTCTTC.

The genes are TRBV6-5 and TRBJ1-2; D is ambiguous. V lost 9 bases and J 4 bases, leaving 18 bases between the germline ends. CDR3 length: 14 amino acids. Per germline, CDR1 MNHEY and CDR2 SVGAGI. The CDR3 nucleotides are TGTGCCAGTTACCCACGGTCTCCGAGCTATGGCTACACCTTC. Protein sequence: CASYPRSPSYGYTF.

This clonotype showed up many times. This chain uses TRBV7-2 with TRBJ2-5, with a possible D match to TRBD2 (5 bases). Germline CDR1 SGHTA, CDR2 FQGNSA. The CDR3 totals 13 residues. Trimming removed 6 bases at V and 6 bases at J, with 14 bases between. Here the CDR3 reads CASSFSDVKTQYF. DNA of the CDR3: TGTGCCAGCAGTTTTAGCGACGTGAAGACCCAGTACTTC.

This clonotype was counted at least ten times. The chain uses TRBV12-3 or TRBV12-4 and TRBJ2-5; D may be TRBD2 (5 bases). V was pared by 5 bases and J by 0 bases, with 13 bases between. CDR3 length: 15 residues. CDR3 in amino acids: CASSPPDWYQETQYF. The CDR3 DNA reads TGTGCCAGCAGTCCGCCGGACTGGTACCAAGAGACCCAGTACTTC.

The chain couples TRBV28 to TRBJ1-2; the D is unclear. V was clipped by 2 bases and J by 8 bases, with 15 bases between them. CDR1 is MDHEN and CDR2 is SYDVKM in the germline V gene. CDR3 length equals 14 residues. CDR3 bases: TGTGCCAGCAGTTTAGATCGTATGGCCTACGGCTACACCTTC. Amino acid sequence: CASSLDRMAYGYTF.